This TCR beta chain emerged from a study of cytomegalovirus exposure and HLA in healthy donors (dated by TCRdb to about 2017). For the study in its entirety: In an earlier analysis of some 610 of the donors, 276 Gb of sequence data and 90 million to 130 million unique TCR beta sequences from approximately 180 million T cells were reported. Roughly 300 gigabases of sequencing data and approximately 92 million unique TCR sequences made up an early release that covered about 640 HLA-typed donors. The number of typed donors differed by locus: about 620-640 for A, B, C, DRB1 and DQB1; approximately 530 for DQA1; 606 for DPA1; and some 450 for DPB1. Because of strong linkage in the cohort, five DR-DQ haplotypes were treated as single units for association and clustering. The later analysis used no new phenotypic data to find candidate immune exposures, relying instead on TCR beta sequences and their occurrence across donors. Among roughly 400 genotyped donors of the cohort, an average of approximately 200,000 unique TCR beta nucleotide sequences was sequenced per donor, of which about 18% were non-productive. In addition to the first cohort of approximately 650 subjects, a separate validation cohort of 120 different subjects was used. Using immunosequencing, the study profiled T cell repertoires from roughly 650 subjects and related those repertoires to cytomegalovirus serostatus. The study aimed to test whether signatures of past pathogen exposure could be identified by cataloging public T cell receptors. To predict cytomegalovirus infection status, the study combined high-throughput TCR immunosequencing, statistical association of individual TCRs with disease status, and machine learning. Of the roughly 400 genotyped donors, around 81% fell in the genetic ancestry cluster associated with self-reported Caucasian donors. An earlier analysis of 587 of the donors used high-throughput TCR beta sequencing to judge whether each TCR beta V gene segment behaved as functional or pseudogenic. HLA typing covered class I and class II loci at four-digit resolution. In a later analysis, previously published TCR beta repertoires from about 640 donors were re-analyzed and high-resolution HLA genotyping was added so that TCR occurrence patterns could be studied. In a later genetic analysis, genome-wide SNP genotypes for 398 of the 666 donors were used, and that subset was treated as a discovery cohort. Alongside the repertoire data, information on donor age, sex, ethnicity and CMV serostatus was compiled. Every repertoire in the discovery cohort had been generated on one and the same sequencing platform.

General findings and caveats noted by the study authors: In both the original and validation cohorts, the classifier was reported to diagnose cytomegalovirus status with high specificity and sensitivity. It was suggested by the authors that the approach could potentially be generalized to other disease states and immunological phenotypes. CMV serostatus was the only immune exposure information available for the cohort. Most TCR sequences were seen in very few donors, while some public TCRs were found in many individuals. Some IMGT-functional V segments, including TRBV6-2 and TRBV6-3, could not be told apart with the 87-base-pair reads, so those segments were excluded. In a later analysis, HLA-associated TCR beta chains showed more clonal expansion and lower generation probabilities than non-associated chains that were equally common. The earlier analysis of approximately 560 of the donors excluded roughly 17 rarely observed V segments, including chromosome 9 orphons, because counts were too low. A further reported finding was that TCR beta sequences accurately predicted the HLA-A and HLA-B alleles for most subjects in the first cohort. A cluster of highly shared sequence variants was judged likely to represent a technical artifact of the sequencing pipeline. Linkage disequilibrium might explain the correlated functional status among segregating V segments, but an unknown experimental factor could not be ruled out. V-gene and J-gene trimming of TCR beta chains was associated with a missense DCLRE1C variant in a later genetic analysis, and the association was replicated in an independent cohort. The cohort was sequenced for TCR beta chains only, and without alpha or paired-chain data the features that could be detected were limited. Three of the identified cytomegalovirus-associated TCR beta chains were confirmed in vitro to be specific for cytomegalovirus antigens. An earlier analysis of approximately 570 of the donors showed that most TCR beta V segments appeared in productive rearrangements either about 90% or about 30% of the time, which broadly matched IMGT annotations. Roughly uniform sequencing depth across donors was assumed in presence/absence analyses, although this assumption may not hold. A later genetic analysis reported fewer N-insertions in productive TCRs among donors in an Asian-associated ancestry cluster than the roughly 670-donor mean. A later analysis found that most CMV-associated TCR beta chains appeared HLA-restricted, with HLA associations seemingly driven largely by CMV exposure. In a later analysis, several top co-occurrence clusters were reported to appear linked to parvovirus B19, influenza, CMV and Epstein-Barr virus. HLA typing was unavailable for some donors at each locus, so association tests used only the typed subset. When HLA alleles, especially DR and DQ, strongly co-occurred, TCR associations were difficult to assign to individual alleles. In a later analysis, over 15,000 TCR beta sequences were associated with specific HLA alleles at a false discovery rate of 0.05. In a later analysis, the rate of TCR association differed among HLA loci, with DRB1 alleles having the most associated TCRs and HLA-C alleles having the fewest. A total of some 180 TCR beta chains were listed by the study as associated with cytomegalovirus.

As for this clone: It lacks a known antigen. Base qualities are not recorded, but no much larger clone differs from it by a single base.

From a lookup of the germline V gene, CDR1 and CDR2 are SQVTM and ANQGSEA. Trimming takes 3 bases from V and 4 bases from J, and the germline ends sit 10 bases apart. The CDR3 contains 12 residues, cysteine and phenylalanine counted. The only DNA kept is the CDR3, 36 bases in frame from the first base. In total, 600 or so healthy bone marrow donors made up the cohort. At the time of sampling, every cohort member was nominally healthy, though immune exposures that went unrecorded were likely present. The donor tested CMV seropositive, placing the donor among the 250 to 300 seropositive members of the cohort. Every donor gave a peripheral blood sample, and the peripheral blood mononuclear cells from that sample were used for TCR beta sequencing. The Qiagen DNeasy Blood Extraction Kit was used to extract genomic DNA from the blood cell samples. Library creation used the immunoSEQ multiplex PCR assay. For the multiplex PCR, a mixture combining 60 forward primers for TCR Vbeta segments and 13 reverse primers for TCR Jbeta segments was used. Amplification of the CDR3 region of rearranged TCR beta genes was performed with a multiplex PCR assay on genomic DNA. The Illumina HiSeq System was used to sequence the amplified TCR beta libraries as 87-base-pair reads. As for the authors' bioinformatics: A later analysis tallied 75 million to 85 million unique TCR beta chains across the 550 to 850 repertoires, and about 12 million of those chains were shared by two or more donors. To remove PCR and sequencing errors, raw reads were error-corrected and collapsed into unique sequences using a nearest-neighbor algorithm that merged closely related sequences. V, D and J gene segments were assigned by aligning CDR3 sequences to IMGT reference sequences. For a sequence to be retained, a match of at least six nucleotides was required to both a V gene segment and a J gene segment. Rearrangements were called productive when the CDR3 lacked stop codons and stayed in frame with V and J; all others were non-productive. Following IMGT convention, CDR3 was defined as the stretch from the second conserved V-encoded cysteine to the conserved J-encoded phenylalanine. Sequences without an unambiguous match to a single V gene segment were excluded from the earlier analysis of several hundred of the donors. An earlier analysis of fewer than 750 of the donors called V segments functional above 56.7% productive rearrangements and segregating when the between-donor standard deviation exceeded 5%. A statistical classification framework was built for diagnosing cytomegalovirus status from the catalog of TCR beta chain sequences. A later analysis assigned V and J genes by comparing TCR nucleotide sequences with IMGT/GENE-DB human TR gene sequences. The TCRdist pipeline was used in a later analysis to assign CDR3 sequences and most-parsimonious VDJ recombination scenarios. In a later analysis, every TCR beta chain was defined by the combination of its CDR3 amino acid sequence and its V-gene family, and reads without a unique V-gene family were dropped. As a way to deal with suspected cross-contamination and a sequencing artifact, a later analysis dropped 450 to 700 nucleotide sequences that were highly shared and had low generation probability. In a later analysis, a clonal expansion index was calculated for each public chain from normalized within-repertoire ranks of inferred template counts. In a later analysis, generation probabilities were computed with a VDJ recombination model fitted to out-of-frame rearrangements, and the resulting probabilities were checked against IGoR. In a later analysis, hypergeometric tests were used to score TCR-TCR, TCR-HLA and TCR-CMV co-occurrence, with a repertoire-size bias correction applied to TCR pairs. In a later analysis, false discovery rates were estimated by permuting HLA or CMV assignments 20 times. In a later analysis, co-occurring TCRs were grouped using DBSCAN, and TCRdist sequence similarity was added for clustering within HLA-allele-positive subsets. Co-occurrence clustering excluded repertoires with fewer than 30,000 or more than 120,000 public chains, plus five with anomalous nucleotide sharing. TCRdb's version of the immuneACCESS table is confined to in-frame rearrangements and falls short of the full clone set. An unresolved V gene accounts for under half of the shortfall where checked; the remainder is of unknown origin. The D gene and trimming were derived from the DNA, and the V and J assignments and clone size from that table. The sample contains approximately 110,000 clones, around 77% of them found a single time. The ten top clones hold about 13% of the sample.

The sequenced sample consisted of PBMCs. This sequence was found in a woman aged 40 to 55 in good health and CMV-seropositive. The rearranged segments are TRBV29-1 and TRBJ2-7, with the D segment identity uncertain. The DNA is as follows: TGCAGCGTTGATGACAAAAGATACGAGCAGTACTTC. This yields the protein CSVDDKRYEQYF.